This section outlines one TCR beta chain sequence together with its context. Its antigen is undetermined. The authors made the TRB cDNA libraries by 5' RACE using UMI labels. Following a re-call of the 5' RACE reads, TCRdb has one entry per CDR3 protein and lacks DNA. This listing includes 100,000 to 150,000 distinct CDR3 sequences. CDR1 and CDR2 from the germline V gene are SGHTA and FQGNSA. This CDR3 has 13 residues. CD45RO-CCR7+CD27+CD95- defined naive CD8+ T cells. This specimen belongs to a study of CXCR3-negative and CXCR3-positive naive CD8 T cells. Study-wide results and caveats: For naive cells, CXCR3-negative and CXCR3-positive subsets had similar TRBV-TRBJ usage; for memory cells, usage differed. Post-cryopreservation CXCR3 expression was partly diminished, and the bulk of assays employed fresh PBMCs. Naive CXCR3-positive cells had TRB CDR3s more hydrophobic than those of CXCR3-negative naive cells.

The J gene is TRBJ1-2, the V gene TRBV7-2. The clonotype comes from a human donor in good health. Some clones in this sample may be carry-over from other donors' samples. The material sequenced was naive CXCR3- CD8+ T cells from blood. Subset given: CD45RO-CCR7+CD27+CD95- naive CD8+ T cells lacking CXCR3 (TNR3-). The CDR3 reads CASSLWQDYGYTF. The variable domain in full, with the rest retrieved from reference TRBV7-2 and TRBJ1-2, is GAGVSQSPSNKVTEKGKDVELRCDPISGHTALYWYRQSLGQGLEFLIYFQGNSAPDKSGLPSDRFSAERTGGSVSTLTIQRTQQEDSAVYLCASSLWQDYGYTFGSGTRLTVV.